This T cell receptor (beta chain) was profiled in a study of blood T cell repertoires in COVID-19. Overall study context: PBMCs, B-cell-depleted T cells, or T cells were the source of the cDNA or gDNA that made up the material.

The CDR3 spans 16 residues. Per germline, CDR1 LGHNA and CDR2 YNFKEQ. V lost 2 bases and J lost 2; bases outside the gene matches: 2. Clones were read by immunoSEQ multiplex PCR, and TCRdb kept only the in-frame ones, dropping some. This sample has roughly 160,000 clones, with about 85% found just once. Seattle participants joined during active infection and were tracked over time. The rearrangement links TRBV4-2 to TRBJ2-3, with 12 bases that match TRBD2. Material: peripheral blood. The source is an elderly man with COVID-19, enrolled during active disease. CDR3 nucleotide sequence: TGTGCCAGCAGCCAATCTAGCGGGGGGGCCACAGATACGCAGTATTTT. Translated, it gives CASSQSSGGATDTQYF.